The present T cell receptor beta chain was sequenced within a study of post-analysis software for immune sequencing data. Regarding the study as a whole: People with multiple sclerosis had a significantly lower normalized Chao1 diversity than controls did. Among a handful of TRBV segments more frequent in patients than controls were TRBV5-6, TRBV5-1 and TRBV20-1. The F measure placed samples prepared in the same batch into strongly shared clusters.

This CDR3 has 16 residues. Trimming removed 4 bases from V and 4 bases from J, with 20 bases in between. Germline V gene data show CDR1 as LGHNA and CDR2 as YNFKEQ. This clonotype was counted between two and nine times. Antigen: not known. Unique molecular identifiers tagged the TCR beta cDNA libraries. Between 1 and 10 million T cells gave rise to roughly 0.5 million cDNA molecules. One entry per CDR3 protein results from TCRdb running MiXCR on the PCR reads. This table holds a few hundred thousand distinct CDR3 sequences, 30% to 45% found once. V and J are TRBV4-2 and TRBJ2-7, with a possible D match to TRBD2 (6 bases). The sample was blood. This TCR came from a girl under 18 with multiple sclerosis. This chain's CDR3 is CASSPAWGDSEYEQYF. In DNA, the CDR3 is TGTGCCAGCAGCCCCGCCTGGGGGGATAGCGAGTACGAGCAGTACTTC.